Listed below are T cell receptor beta chains from one sample, sequenced in a study of blood T cell repertoires in COVID-19. Using immunoSEQ multiplex PCR, the repertoire was profiled, and TCRdb retains in-frame clones only, with some absent. The table shows 300,000 to 400,000 clones, with 86% occurring only once. Sample: PBMCs or T cells enriched from blood (not recorded which). These receptors all stem from a middle-aged woman with acute COVID-19. Each CDR3 is given with its conserved first and last residue. D genes are given only for firm matches.

V: TRBV13; D: TRBD1; CDR3: CASSLGGQGPNQPQHF
V: TRBV14; D: TRBD1; CDR3: CASSQGQGYWTEAFF
V: TRBV5-8; D: TRBD1; CDR3: CASSKGQADHPSTDTQYF
V: TRBV27; D: -; CDR3: CASSLLQGSSYNEQFF
V: TRBV4-2; D: -; CDR3: CASSQEGGAKNIQYF
V: TRBV4-3; D: -; CDR3: CASSQDLSGPQQYF
V: TRBV5-5; D: TRBD1; CDR3: CASSRTGGRYTGELFF
V: TRBV7-9; D: TRBD1; CDR3: CASSSRDRHTEAFF
V: TRBV18; D: TRBD2; CDR3: CASSPGLAVYEQYF
V: TRBV6-5; D: TRBD1; CDR3: CASSYGTGVDTEAFF
V: TRBV28; D: TRBD1; CDR3: CASSPRDRGTPSYGYTF
V: TRBV4-1; D: TRBD1; CDR3: CASSQESFEGARNTGELFF
V: TRBV7-2; D: TRBD1; CDR3: CASSPRQGPRDTIYF
V: TRBV19; D: -; CDR3: CASSGGLSDPRYNEQFF
V: TRBV6-5; D: TRBD1; CDR3: CASSYETGVSTQYF
V: TRBV5-1; D: TRBD1; CDR3: CASSLGGTGTGADTQYF
V: TRBV3-1/TRBV3-2; D: -; CDR3: CASSQGMGRGEKLFF
V: TRBV27; D: TRBD1; CDR3: CASSLWTGGEAFF
V: TRBV10-3; D: TRBD1; CDR3: CAISLDRGSDQPQHF
V: TRBV19; D: TRBD2; CDR3: CASSVAGGPAETQYF
V: TRBV5-6; D: -; CDR3: CASSLRVGGYTF
V: TRBV3-1/TRBV3-2; D: TRBD1; CDR3: CASSPRTGQETQYF
V: TRBV7-2; D: -; CDR3: CASTNNPDTEAFF
V: TRBV10-3; D: -; CDR3: CAISNRLGEETQYF